These 13 T cell receptor beta chains share one sample of origin, sequenced in a study of blood T cells in healthy people across ages. The second PCR ran about 6 to 11 cycles with a sample-barcoded 5' primer and J-beta primers. One entry per CDR3 protein results from TCRdb running MiXCR on the 5' RACE reads. The table has about a million distinct CDR3 sequences, less than 45% seen once. Sequenced input: blood. The receptors shown here come from a man younger than 35 in good health.

The V gene is TRBV5-1, the J gene TRBJ1-1; TRBD1 matches 7 bases. Germline V CDR1 and CDR2: SGHRS, YFSETQ. CDR3 size: 16 residues. J was trimmed by 5 bases and V by 4 bases; bases with no gene match: 14. CDR3 region: CASSPRDRQGGTEAFF. The CDR3 DNA is TGCGCCAGCAGCCCAAGAGATAGACAGGGAGGAACTGAAGCTTTCTTT.

J is TRBJ2-2 and V is TRBV4-1; TRBD1 might be the D (6 bases). The CDR3 loop spans 16 amino acids. Germline V gene sequence: CDR1 MGHRA, CDR2 YSYEKL. V shed 5 bases and J shed 4 bases, with 17 bases lying between them. CDR3 in amino acids: CASSGVRGSFTGELFF. CDR3 nucleotides: TGCGCCAGCAGCGGGGTGAGGGGGAGTTTCACCGGGGAGCTGTTTTTT.

The table lists this clonotype with a few counts. This chain uses TRBV20-1 with TRBJ2-5; 7 bases line up with TRBD2. The CDR3 runs to 15 residues. CDR1 DFQATT and CDR2 SNEGSKA come from the germline V gene (reference sequence). V shed 1 base, J shed 11 bases, and the junction held 16 bases outside the gene matches. The CDR3 coding sequence is TGCAGTGCTAGAGCGCTAGCGGATAGATACAATGAGCAGTACTTC. Translating it yields CSARALADRYNEQYF.

The chain is built from TRBV29-1 and TRBJ1-1; no definite D call. The V gene's germline CDR1 is SQVTM and CDR2 ANQGSEA. The CDR3 has 8 amino acids. V shed 6 bases and J shed 11 bases, with 7 bases lying between them. The CDR3, as DNA: TGCAGCGTCGATCGGGCTTTCTTT. It encodes CSVDRAFF.

This clonotype occurred a few times. The genes are TRBV10-3 and TRBJ1-1, with D unclear. The CDR3 covers 13 residues. Trimming shortened V by 3 bases and J by 4 bases, and 9 bases separated the two germline ends. Germline CDR1 and CDR2: ENHRY and SYGVKD. DNA of the CDR3: TGTGCCATCAGTGATAAGGGAGGCACTGAAGCTTTCTTT. This encodes CAISDKGGTEAFF.

V is TRBV4-3 and J is TRBJ1-4; 10 nucleotides align to TRBD1. The V gene's germline CDR1 is LGHNA and CDR2 YSLEER. The CDR3 contains 18 residues. The V and J ends lost 2 bases and 2 bases, in that order; junction bases with no gene match: 8. The CDR3 DNA reads TGCGCCAGCAGCCAAAGACAGGGGGCGGGATCGACTAATGAAAAACTGTTTTTT. Translating gives CASSQRQGAGSTNEKLFF.

J is TRBJ2-7 and V is TRBV5-8; 9 bases line up with TRBD1. V was clipped by 3 bases and J by 0 bases; unmatched bases: 1. CDR1 and CDR2 from the germline V gene are SGHTS and YDEGEE. The CDR3 has 14 residues. CDR3 sequence reads: CASSYRGPSYEQYF. The DNA of the CDR3 is TGTGCCAGCAGCTACAGGGGGCCCTCCTACGAGCAGTACTTC.

As to this clonotype: This may be a read error: a much more frequent sequence differs by one nucleotide. The chain combines TRBV12-3 or TRBV12-4 with TRBJ1-5; D unclear. This CDR3 is built from 13 residues. Between the trimmed V and J ends, which lost 6 bases and 2 bases, there was a span of 8 bases. CDR3 coding DNA: TGTGCCAGCAGCTTAAAGGGCAATCAGCCCCAGCATTTT. This translates into CASSLKGNQPQHF.

V usage is TRBV20-1 and J usage is TRBJ1-1, with 11 bases aligning to TRBD1. After removal of 8 bases from V and 4 bases from J, the junction contained 12 bases not matched to a gene. The CDR3 covers 15 residues. Looked up from germline, CDR1 is DFQATT and CDR2 is SNEGSKA (reference sequence). CDR3 protein: CSTTDWTGGFTEAFF. DNA for the CDR3: TGCAGTACTACCGACTGGACAGGGGGCTTCACTGAAGCTTTCTTT.

This clonotype was counted only a few times. The rearrangement links TRBV4-3 to TRBJ2-1; D uncertain. Trimming shortened V by 0 bases and J by 7 bases, and 19 bases separated the two germline ends. CDR3 size: 17 residues. Germline V gives CDR1 LGHNA, CDR2 YSLEER. CDR3 nucleotide sequence: TGCGCCAGCAGCCAAGATGATGTTAGGGAAATGGCTAATGAGCAGTTCTTC. This sequence encodes CASSQDDVREMANEQFF.

The sample holds one count of this clonotype. The germline gene is not matched at one end of the junction; a read error may be the cause. V usage is TRBV6-6 and J usage is TRBJ1-5; D is undetermined. The CDR3 extends over 15 amino acids. The germline V gene encodes CDR1 MNHNY and CDR2 SVGAGI (reference sequence). The CDR3 DNA sequence: TGTGCCAGCAGTTACCCCGGGTCGGGCAAGCAGCCCCAGCATTTT. It encodes CASSYPGSGKQPQHF.

This rearrangement joins TRBV4-3 to TRBJ2-1; the D is unclear. Germline CDR1 and CDR2: LGHNA and YSLEER. The CDR3 runs to 16 residues. Trimming pared 1 base from V and 15 bases from J, leaving 25 bases between. CDR3 sequence reads: CASSQARRVRGRPTFF. CDR3 DNA sequence: TGCGCCAGCAGCCAAGCCAGACGGGTAAGAGGACGTCCTACGTTCTTC.

This chain joins TRBV7-9 and TRBJ2-3; 10 nucleotides agree with TRBD2. The CDR3 is made up of 15 amino acids. Germline-derived CDR1 and CDR2 are SEHNR and FQNEAQ (reference sequence). V trimming: 10 bases; J trimming: 4 bases; junction bases outside the gene matches: 11. CDR3 loop: CATSLGLAFADTQYF. The CDR3 DNA reads as TGTGCCACCTCATTGGGACTAGCGTTTGCAGATACGCAGTATTTT.